The present entry profiles one TCR beta chain with its context. This entry comes from a study of cytotoxic CD8 clonotypes in ibrutinib-treated CLL. V was clipped by 4 bases and J by 4 bases; unmatched bases: 4. CDR1 is SGHRS and CDR2 is YFSETQ in the germline V gene. This CDR3 spans 16 amino acids. Repertoires were generated with immunoSEQ multiplex PCR, while TCRdb's copy carries only in-frame clones and drops some. The sample gives 30,000 to 35,000 clones, 60% to 80% of which show up once; 28% is in the top ten. The chain is built from TRBV5-1 and TRBJ2-1; 14 positions match TRBD2. The receptor was derived from a human donor with chronic lymphocytic leukemia. Sequencing used PBMCs, obtained before ibrutinib treatment. In DNA, the CDR3 is TGCGCCAGCAGCCCCTGGACTAGCGGGGGGTACAATGAGCAGTTCTTC. Protein: CASSPWTSGGYNEQFF.